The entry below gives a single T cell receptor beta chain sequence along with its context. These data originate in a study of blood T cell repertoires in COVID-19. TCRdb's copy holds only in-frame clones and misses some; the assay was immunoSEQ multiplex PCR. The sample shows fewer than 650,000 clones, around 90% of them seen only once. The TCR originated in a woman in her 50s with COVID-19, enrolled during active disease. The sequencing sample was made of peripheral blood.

The CDR3 DNA is TGTGCCAGCAGCCCCGGGGGGGAGCCCCCCTACAATGAGCAGTTCTTC. Encoded protein: CASSPGGEPPYNEQFF. V is TRBV5-4 and J is TRBJ2-1; 8 bases align to TRBD2. From germline, CDR1 is SGHNT and CDR2 YYREEE (reference sequence). The V gene end was trimmed by 4 bases and the J gene end by 2 bases; junction bases not matched to a gene: 8. The CDR3 is made up of 16 amino acids.